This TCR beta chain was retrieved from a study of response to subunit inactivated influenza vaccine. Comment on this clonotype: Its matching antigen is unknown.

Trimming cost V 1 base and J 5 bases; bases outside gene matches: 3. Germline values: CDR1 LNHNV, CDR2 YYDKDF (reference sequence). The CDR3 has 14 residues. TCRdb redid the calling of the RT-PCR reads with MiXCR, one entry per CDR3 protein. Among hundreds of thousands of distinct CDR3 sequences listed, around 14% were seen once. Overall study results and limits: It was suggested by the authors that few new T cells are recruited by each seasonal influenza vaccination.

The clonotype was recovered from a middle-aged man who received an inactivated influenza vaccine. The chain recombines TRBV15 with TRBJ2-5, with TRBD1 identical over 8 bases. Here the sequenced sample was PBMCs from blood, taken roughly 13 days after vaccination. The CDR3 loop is CATSRGQGSETQYF. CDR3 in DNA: TGTGCCACCAGCAGAGGACAGGGGAGTGAGACCCAGTACTTC.